This T cell receptor (beta chain) was sequenced during a study of blood T cell repertoires in COVID-19. As for the study in general: Acute and convalescent COVID-19 samples came from the United States, Italy and Spain. Sources were T cells, B-cell-depleted T cells, or PBMCs; the material itself was cDNA or gDNA.

CDR1 SEHNR and CDR2 FQNEAQ come from the germline V gene (reference sequence). The CDR3 runs to 13 residues. V was pared by 1 base and J by 8 bases, with 9 bases between. Per the authors' pipeline: By means of reference gene primer amplification, nucleated cell counts were estimated. Repertoires were generated with immunoSEQ multiplex PCR, while TCRdb's copy carries only in-frame clones and drops some. V and J calls plus clone size are reproduced from that table; the DNA served to infer D and trimming. Here the sample spans 200,000 to 250,000 clones, about nine tenths being singletons. Input material: peripheral blood. The origin of this receptor is a man in his sixties who had recovered from COVID-19. This sequence joins TRBV7-9 and TRBJ2-1; possibly TRBD1 for D (5 bases). The CDR3 reads CASSLEGIDEQFF. The DNA of the CDR3 is TGTGCCAGCAGCTTAGAGGGGATAGATGAGCAGTTCTTC.